The 5 T cell receptor beta chains presented below share a single source sample, sequenced in a study of Graves' ophthalmopathy and Graves' hyperthyroidism. Amplifying from RNA transcripts, the study obtained TCR beta CDR3 regions. HTBI primers served in a first-round RT-PCR, which a second-round multiplex PCR followed. TCRdb reprocessed the multiplex PCR reads with MiXCR, giving one entry per CDR3 protein. The sample gives 350,000 to 450,000 distinct CDR3 sequences, roughly 21% of which show up once; 2.5% to 3.5% is in the top ten. The sample taken for sequencing was peripheral blood. The receptors stem from a woman between 18 and 29 years old with stable Graves' hyperthyroidism.

This clonotype was observed many times. The chain has TRBV10-3 and TRBJ1-1; no definite D call. Germline CDR1 reads ENHRY; CDR2 reads SYGVKD. CDR3 length: 13 amino acids. V lost 3 bases, J lost 0 bases, and 5 bases lay in between. The CDR3 DNA is TGTGCCATCAGTGAATATGTGAACACTGAAGCTTTCTTT. Translated, it gives CAISEYVNTEAFF.

There are many counts of this clonotype. The chain links TRBV11-2 to TRBJ1-2, with no clear D. Germline V CDR1 and CDR2: SGHAT, FQNNGV. The CDR3 is 14 residues long. The V gene lost 5 bases and the J gene lost 0 bases, with 10 bases spanning the gap. CDR3 in DNA: TGTGCCAGCAGCCTCTCGGCAGCTAACTATGGCTACACCTTC. This encodes CASSLSAANYGYTF.

The CDR3 coding sequence is TGTGCCAGCAGCCTCGGACCAGAGAAGGGCTACACCTTC. It yields the protein CASSLGPEKGYTF. The rearrangement links TRBV11-2 to TRBJ1-2, with D unresolved. Germline values: CDR1 SGHAT, CDR2 FQNNGV. Trimming left V 5 bases short and J 8 bases short, with 15 bases between. This CDR3 has 13 amino acids.

The rearrangement uses TRBV20-1 and TRBJ1-2, with TRBD1 as a possible D gene (6 bases). CDR3 size: 13 residues. Germline V gene sequence: CDR1 DFQATT, CDR2 SNEGSKA (reference sequence). V shed 6 bases and J shed 4 bases, with 15 bases lying between them. In DNA, the CDR3 is TGCAGTGCCTCGGACAGCCACTCCTATGGCTACACCTTC. Its translation: CSASDSHSYGYTF.

There are many counts of this clonotype. The chain uses TRBV20-1 and TRBJ2-7; no firm D call. CDR3 size: 14 residues. The germline CDR1 and CDR2 sequences are DFQATT and SNEGSKA (reference sequence). V was clipped by 5 bases and J by 0 bases, with 14 bases between them. CDR3 sequence: CSAPRVESSYEQYF. In DNA, the CDR3 is TGCAGTGCTCCTCGGGTAGAAAGCTCCTACGAGCAGTACTTC.